This note documents a single T cell receptor (beta chain) sequence. The sample comes from a study of neoadjuvant anti-PD-1 for oral cavity cancer. Using immunoSEQ multiplex PCR, the repertoire was profiled, and TCRdb retains in-frame clones only, with some absent. The table shows 14,000 or so clones, with 76% occurring only once. The sample's time point: after neoadjuvant nivolumab, at surgical resection. The germline V gene encodes CDR1 SEHNR and CDR2 FQNEAQ (reference sequence). This CDR3 has 14 amino acids. The V and J ends lost 4 bases and 7 bases, in that order; junction bases with no gene match: 9.

The chain is built from TRBV7-9 and TRBJ1-1; 7 bases map to TRBD1. The input for sequencing was PBMCs, taken after nivolumab (anti-PD-1) treatment. The origin of this receptor is a person between 35 and 79 years old with oral cavity squamous cell carcinoma. DNA of the CDR3: TGTGCCAGCAGCTCGGACAGGACAGGCGGTGAAGCTTTCTTT. Amino acids: CASSSDRTGGEAFF.